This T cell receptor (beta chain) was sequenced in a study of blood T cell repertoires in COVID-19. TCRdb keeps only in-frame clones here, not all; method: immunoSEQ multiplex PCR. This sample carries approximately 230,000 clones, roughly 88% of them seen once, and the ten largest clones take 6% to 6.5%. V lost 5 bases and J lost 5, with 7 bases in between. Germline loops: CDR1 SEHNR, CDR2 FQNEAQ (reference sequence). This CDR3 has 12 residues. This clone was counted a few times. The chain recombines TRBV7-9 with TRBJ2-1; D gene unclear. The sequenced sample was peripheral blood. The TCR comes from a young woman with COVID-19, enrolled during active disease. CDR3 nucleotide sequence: TGTGCCAGCAGCGCACAAGACAATGAGCAGTTCTTC. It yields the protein CASSAQDNEQFF.